This TCR beta chain was found in a study of T cell repertoires in cytomegalovirus infection. Study at large: Carrying CMV and the relevant HLA type showed in public TCR beta signatures.

Overall study findings and caveats: Cumulative frequency (of public TCR beta family members) identified carriers of CMV plus the relevant HLA.

In this sample, this clonotype turned up many times. The antigen is unknown. CDR3 size: 14 residues. V lost 4 bases, J lost 4 bases, and 5 bases stayed unmatched. Germline V CDR1 and CDR2: SGHVS, FQNEAQ. TCRdb reprocessed the reads with MiXCR, giving one entry per CDR3 protein. The sample consists of around 310,000 distinct CDR3 sequences, roughly 16% of them appearing once. The J gene is TRBJ1-1, the V gene TRBV7-8, with 8 bases that match TRBD1. The TCR comes from a human donor in good health (CMV status not recorded). Some clones in this sample may be carry-over from other donors' samples. Sequences were obtained from PBMCs. DNA of the CDR3: TGTGCCAGCAGCTCGAACAGGGGGGGCACTGAAGCTTTCTTT. It is translated as CASSSNRGGTEAFF.